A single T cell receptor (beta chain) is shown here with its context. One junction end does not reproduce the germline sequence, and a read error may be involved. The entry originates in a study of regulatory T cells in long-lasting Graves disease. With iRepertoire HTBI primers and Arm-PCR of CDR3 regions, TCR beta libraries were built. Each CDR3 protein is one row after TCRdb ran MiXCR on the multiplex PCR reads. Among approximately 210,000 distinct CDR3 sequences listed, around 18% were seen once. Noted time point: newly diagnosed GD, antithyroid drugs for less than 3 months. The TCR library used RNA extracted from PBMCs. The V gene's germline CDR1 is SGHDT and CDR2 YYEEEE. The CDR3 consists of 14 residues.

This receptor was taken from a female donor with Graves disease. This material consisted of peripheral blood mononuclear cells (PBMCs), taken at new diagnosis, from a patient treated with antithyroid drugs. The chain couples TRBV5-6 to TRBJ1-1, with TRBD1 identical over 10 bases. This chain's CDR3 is CASSFRQGANKGSF. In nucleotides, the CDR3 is TGTGCCAGCAGCTTTCGACAGGGGGCGAACAAGGGTAGCTTT.